This TCR beta chain was profiled in a study of shared clonotypes between healthy human individuals. Study-level findings and limits: Apart from blood, nothing was sampled; tissue repertoires likely differ. Shared clonotypes across all four donors exceeded non-shared ones in generation probability. Donor clonotype sharing was expected to depend on sequencing depth.

Germline CDR1 reads MDHEN; CDR2 reads SYDVKM. J was trimmed by 2 bases and V by 3 bases; bases with no gene match: 7. CDR3 length equals 17 residues. With regard to this clone: The antigen is undetermined.

As defined, naive CD8 cells were CD45RO-negative and positively selected for CCR7, with terminally differentiated effector memory CD45RA+ cells excluded. All donors were healthy HIV-negative adults lacking recent acute infections or vaccinations. Profiled with immunoSEQ multiplex PCR; TCRdb holds only in-frame clones, not every one. The table lists roughly 2.1 million clones, 90% to 95% of them singletons. The rearrangement uses TRBV28 and TRBJ2-1; TRBD2 agrees at 10 bases. Sample: naive CD8+ T cells from PBMCs. The sequence derives from a man aged 18 to 30 in good health. Some clones in this sample may be carry-over from other donors' samples. The CDR3 sequence: CASSFPSGRVTYNEQFF. CDR3 nucleotides: TGTGCCAGCAGTTTCCCTAGCGGGAGAGTCACCTACAATGAGCAGTTCTTC.